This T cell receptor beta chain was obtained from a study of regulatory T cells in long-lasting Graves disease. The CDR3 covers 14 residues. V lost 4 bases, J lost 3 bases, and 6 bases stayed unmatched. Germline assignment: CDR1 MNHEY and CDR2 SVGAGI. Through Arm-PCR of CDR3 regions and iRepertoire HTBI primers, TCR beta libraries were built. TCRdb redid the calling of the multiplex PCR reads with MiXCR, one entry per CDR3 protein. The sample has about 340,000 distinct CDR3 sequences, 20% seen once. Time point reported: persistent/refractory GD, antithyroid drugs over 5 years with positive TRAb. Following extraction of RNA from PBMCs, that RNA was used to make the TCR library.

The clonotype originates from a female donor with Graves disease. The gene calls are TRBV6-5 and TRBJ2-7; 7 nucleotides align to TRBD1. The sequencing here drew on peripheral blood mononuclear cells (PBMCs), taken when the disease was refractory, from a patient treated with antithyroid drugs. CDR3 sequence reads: CASSSPGQDYEQYF. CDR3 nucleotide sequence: TGTGCCAGCAGTTCTCCCGGACAGGACTACGAGCAGTACTTC.